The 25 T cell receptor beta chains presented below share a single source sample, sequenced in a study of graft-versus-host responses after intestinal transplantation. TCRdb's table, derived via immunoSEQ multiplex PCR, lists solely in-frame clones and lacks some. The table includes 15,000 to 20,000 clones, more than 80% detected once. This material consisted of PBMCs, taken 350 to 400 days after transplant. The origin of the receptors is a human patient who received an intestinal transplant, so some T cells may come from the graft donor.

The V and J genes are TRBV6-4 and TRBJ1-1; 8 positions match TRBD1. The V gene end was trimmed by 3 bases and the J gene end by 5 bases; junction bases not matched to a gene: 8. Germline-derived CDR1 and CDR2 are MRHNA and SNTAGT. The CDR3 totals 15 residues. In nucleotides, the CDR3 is TGTGCCAGCAGTGAACGGACAGGGAAAAGGACTGAAGCTTTCTTT. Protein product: CASSERTGKRTEAFF.

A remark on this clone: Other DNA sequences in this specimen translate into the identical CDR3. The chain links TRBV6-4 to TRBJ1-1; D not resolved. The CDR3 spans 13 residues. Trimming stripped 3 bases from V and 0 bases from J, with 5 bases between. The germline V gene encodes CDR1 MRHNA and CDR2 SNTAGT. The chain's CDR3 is CASSEQLNTEAFF. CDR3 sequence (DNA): TGTGCCAGCAGTGAACAGTTGAACACTGAAGCTTTCTTT.

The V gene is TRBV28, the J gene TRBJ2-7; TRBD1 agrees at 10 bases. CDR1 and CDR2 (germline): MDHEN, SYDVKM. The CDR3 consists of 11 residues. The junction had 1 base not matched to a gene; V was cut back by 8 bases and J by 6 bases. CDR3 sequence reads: CASRDRGEQYF. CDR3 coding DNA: TGTGCCAGCCGGGACAGGGGCGAGCAGTACTTC.

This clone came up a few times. CDR3: CASRDRAVTEAFF. CDR3 in DNA: TGTGCCAGCAGGGACAGGGCGGTTACTGAAGCTTTCTTT. V and J are TRBV6-1 and TRBJ1-1, with 8 bases fitting TRBD1. Germline V CDR1 and CDR2: MNHNS, SASEGT. After removal of 6 bases from V and 5 bases from J, the junction contained 5 bases not matched to a gene. There are 13 residues in the CDR3.

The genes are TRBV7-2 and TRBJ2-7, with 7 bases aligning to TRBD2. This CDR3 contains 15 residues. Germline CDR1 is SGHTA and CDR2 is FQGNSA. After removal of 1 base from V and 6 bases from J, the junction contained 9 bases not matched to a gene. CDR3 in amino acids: CASSLGGGRAIEQYF. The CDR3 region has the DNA TGTGCCAGCAGCTTAGGGGGGGGGAGGGCGATCGAGCAGTACTTC. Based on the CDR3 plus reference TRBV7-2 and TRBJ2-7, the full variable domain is GAGVSQSPSNKVTEKGKDVELRCDPISGHTALYWYRQSLGQGLEFLIYFQGNSAPDKSGLPSDRFSAERTGGSVSTLTIQRTQQEDSAVYLCASSLGGGRAIEQYFGPGTRLTVT.

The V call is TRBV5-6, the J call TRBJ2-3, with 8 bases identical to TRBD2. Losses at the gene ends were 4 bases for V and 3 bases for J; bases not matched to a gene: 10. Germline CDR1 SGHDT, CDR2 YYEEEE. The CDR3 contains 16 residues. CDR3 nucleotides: TGTGCCAGCAGCCGCCCGACTAGCGTTAGGACAGATACGCAGTATTTT. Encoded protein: CASSRPTSVRTDTQYF.

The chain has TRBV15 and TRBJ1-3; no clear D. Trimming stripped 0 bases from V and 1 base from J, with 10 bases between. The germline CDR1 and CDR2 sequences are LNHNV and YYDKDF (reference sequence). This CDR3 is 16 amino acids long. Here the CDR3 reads CATSRDIGGSGNTIYF. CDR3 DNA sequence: TGTGCCACCAGCAGAGATATCGGAGGGTCTGGAAACACCATATATTTT. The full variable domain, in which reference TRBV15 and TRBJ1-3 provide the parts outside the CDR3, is DAMVIQNPRYQVTQFGKPVTLSCSQTLNHNVMYWYQQKSSQAPKLLFHYYDKDFNNEADTPDNFQSRRPNTSFCFLDIRSPGLGDTAMYLCATSRDIGGSGNTIYFGEGSWLTVV.

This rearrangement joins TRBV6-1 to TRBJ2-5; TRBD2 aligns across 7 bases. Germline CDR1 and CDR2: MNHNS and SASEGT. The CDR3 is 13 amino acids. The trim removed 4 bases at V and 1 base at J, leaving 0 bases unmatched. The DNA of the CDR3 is TGTGCCAGCAGTGGGACTAGCCAAGAGACCCAGTACTTC. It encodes CASSGTSQETQYF.

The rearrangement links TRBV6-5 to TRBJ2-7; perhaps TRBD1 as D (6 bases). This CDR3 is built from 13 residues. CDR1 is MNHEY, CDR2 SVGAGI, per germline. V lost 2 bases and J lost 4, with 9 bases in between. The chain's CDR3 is CASSYGQPYEQYF. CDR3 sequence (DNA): TGTGCCAGCAGTTACGGACAGCCTTACGAGCAGTACTTC.

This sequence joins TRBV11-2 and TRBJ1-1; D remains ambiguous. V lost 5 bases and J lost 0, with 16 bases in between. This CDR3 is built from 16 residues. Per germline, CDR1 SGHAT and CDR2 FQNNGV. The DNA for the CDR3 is TGTGCCAGCAGCCAGATCCCCTTCGAGCTGAACACTGAAGCTTTCTTT. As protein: CASSQIPFELNTEAFF. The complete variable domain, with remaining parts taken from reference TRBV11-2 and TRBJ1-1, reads EAGVAQSPRYKIIEKRQSVAFWCNPISGHATLYWYQQILGQGPKLLIQFQNNGVVDDSQLPKDRFSAERLKGVDSTLKIQPAKLEDSAVYLCASSQIPFELNTEAFFGQGTRLTVV.

Here the CDR3 reads CASSSITGMMGTEAFF. The DNA of the CDR3 is TGTGCCAGCAGTTCTATAACAGGGATGATGGGGACTGAAGCTTTCTTT. This chain links TRBV6-5 with TRBJ1-1; D may be TRBD1 (6 bases). Germline CDR1 MNHEY, CDR2 SVGAGI. V was cut by 4 bases and J by 5 bases, with 20 bases left in between. The CDR3 consists of 16 residues.

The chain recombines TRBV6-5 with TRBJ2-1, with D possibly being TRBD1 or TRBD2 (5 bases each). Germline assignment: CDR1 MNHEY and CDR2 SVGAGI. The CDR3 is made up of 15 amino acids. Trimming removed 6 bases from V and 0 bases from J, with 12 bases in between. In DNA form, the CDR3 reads TGTGCCAGCAGCAGAGGGACGCCCTCCTACAATGAGCAGTTCTTC. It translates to CASSRGTPSYNEQFF.

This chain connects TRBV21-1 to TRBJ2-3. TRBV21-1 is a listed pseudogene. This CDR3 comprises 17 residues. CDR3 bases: TGTGCCAGCAGCAAAGGTTCTAGGGTCCCGTCGGATGGTACGCAGTATTTT. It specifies CASSKGSRVPSDGTQYF.

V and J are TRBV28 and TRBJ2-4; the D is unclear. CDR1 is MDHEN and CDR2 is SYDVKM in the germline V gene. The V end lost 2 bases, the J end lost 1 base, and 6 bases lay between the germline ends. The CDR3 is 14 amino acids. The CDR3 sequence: CASSLQVAKNIQYF. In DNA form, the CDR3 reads TGTGCCAGCAGTTTACAGGTTGCCAAAAACATTCAGTACTTC. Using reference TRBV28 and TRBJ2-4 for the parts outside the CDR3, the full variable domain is DVKVTQSSRYLVKRTGEKVFLECVQDMDHENMFWYRQDPGLGLRLIYFSYDVKMKEKGDIPEGYSVSREKKERFSLILESASTNQTSMYLCASSLQVAKNIQYFGAGTRLSVL.

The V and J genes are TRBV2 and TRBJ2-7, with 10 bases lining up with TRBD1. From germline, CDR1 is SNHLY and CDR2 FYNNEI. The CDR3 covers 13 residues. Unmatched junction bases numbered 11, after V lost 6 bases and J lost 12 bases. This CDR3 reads CASSRSGQGRGYF. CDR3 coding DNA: TGTGCCAGCAGCCGCTCGGGACAGGGGCGGGGGTACTTC.

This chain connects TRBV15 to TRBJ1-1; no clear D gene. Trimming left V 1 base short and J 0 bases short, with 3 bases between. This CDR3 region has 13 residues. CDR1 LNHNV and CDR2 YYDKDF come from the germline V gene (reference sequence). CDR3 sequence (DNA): TGTGCCACCAGCAGAGGTCTGAACACTGAAGCTTTCTTT. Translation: CATSRGLNTEAFF. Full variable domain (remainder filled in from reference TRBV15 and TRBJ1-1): DAMVIQNPRYQVTQFGKPVTLSCSQTLNHNVMYWYQQKSSQAPKLLFHYYDKDFNNEADTPDNFQSRRPNTSFCFLDIRSPGLGDTAMYLCATSRGLNTEAFFGQGTRLTVV.

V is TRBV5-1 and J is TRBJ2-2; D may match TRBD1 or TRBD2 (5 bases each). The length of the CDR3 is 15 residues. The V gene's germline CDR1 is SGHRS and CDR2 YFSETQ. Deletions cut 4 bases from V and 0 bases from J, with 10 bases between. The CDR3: CASSTGASNTGELFF. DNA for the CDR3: TGCGCCAGCAGCACCGGGGCCTCGAACACCGGGGAGCTGTTTTTT.

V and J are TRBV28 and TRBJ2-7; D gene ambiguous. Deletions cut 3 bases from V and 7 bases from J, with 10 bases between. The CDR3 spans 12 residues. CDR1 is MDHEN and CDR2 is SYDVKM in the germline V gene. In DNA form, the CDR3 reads TGTGCCAGCAGTTTTGGGGTGAAGGAGCAGTACTTC. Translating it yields CASSFGVKEQYF.

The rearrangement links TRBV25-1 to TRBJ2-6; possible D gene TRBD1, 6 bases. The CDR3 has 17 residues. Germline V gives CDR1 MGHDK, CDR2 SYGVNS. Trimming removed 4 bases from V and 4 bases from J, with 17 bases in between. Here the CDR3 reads CASSVRGSRGGANVLTF. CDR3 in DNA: TGTGCCAGCAGTGTCAGGGGATCAAGAGGAGGGGCCAACGTCCTGACTTTC.

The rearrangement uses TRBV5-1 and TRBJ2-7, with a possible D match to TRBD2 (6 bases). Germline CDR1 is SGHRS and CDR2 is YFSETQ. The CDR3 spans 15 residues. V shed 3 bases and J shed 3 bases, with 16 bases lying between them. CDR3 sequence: CASSSYGQGLYEQYF. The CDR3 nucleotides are TGCGCCAGCAGCTCATACGGGCAGGGACTCTACGAGCAGTACTTC.

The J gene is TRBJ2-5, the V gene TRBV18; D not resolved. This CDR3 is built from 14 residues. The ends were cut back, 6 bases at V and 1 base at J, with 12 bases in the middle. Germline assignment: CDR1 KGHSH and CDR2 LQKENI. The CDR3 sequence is CASSRGRLQETQYF. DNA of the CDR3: TGTGCCAGCTCTCGAGGACGGCTCCAAGAGACCCAGTACTTC. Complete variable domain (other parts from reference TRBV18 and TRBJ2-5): NAGVMQNPRHLVRRRGQEARLRCSPMKGHSHVYWYRQLPEEGLKFMVYLQKENIIDESGMPKERFSAEFPKEGPSILRIQQVVRGDSAAYFCASSRGRLQETQYFGPGTRLLVL.

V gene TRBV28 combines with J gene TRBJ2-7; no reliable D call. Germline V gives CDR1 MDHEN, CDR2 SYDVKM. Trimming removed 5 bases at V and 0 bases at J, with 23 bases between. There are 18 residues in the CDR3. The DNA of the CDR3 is TGTGCCAGCAGTCAATCATTCCTGTCTTTAGTTCGCTCCTACGAGCAGTACTTC. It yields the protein CASSQSFLSLVRSYEQYF. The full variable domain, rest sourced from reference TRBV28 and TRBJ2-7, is DVKVTQSSRYLVKRTGEKVFLECVQDMDHENMFWYRQDPGLGLRLIYFSYDVKMKEKGDIPEGYSVSREKKERFSLILESASTNQTSMYLCASSQSFLSLVRSYEQYFGPGTRLTVT.

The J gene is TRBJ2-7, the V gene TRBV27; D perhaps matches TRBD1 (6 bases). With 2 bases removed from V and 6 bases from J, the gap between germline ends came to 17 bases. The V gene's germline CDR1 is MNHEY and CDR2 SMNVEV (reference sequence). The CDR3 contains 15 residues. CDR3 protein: CASSLNHREEAEQYF. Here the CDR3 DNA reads TGTGCCAGCAGTTTAAATCACAGGGAAGAGGCCGAGCAGTACTTC.

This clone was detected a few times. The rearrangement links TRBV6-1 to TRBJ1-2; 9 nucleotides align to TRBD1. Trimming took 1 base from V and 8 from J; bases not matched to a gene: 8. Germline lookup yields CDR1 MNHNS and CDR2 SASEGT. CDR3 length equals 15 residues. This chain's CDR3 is CASSEGDRVSWGYTF. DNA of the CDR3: TGTGCCAGCAGTGAAGGGGACAGGGTGTCTTGGGGCTACACCTTC.

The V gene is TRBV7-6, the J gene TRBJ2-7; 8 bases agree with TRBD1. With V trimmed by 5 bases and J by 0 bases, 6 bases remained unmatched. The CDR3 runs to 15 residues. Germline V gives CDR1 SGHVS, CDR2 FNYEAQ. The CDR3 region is CASSESDRGSYEQYF. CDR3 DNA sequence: TGTGCCAGCAGCGAGAGTGACAGGGGCTCCTACGAGCAGTACTTC.